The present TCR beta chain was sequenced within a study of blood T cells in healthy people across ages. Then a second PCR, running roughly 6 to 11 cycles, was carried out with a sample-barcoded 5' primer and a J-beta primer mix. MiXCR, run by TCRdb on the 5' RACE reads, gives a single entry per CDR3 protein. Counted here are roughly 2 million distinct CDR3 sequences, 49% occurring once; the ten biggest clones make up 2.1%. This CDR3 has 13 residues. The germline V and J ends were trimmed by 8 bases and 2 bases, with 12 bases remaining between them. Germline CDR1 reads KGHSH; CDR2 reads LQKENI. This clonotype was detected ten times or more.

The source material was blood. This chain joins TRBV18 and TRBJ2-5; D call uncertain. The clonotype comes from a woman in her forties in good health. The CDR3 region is CASSPGNQETQYF. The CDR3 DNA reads TGTGCCAGCAGCCCCGGAAATCAAGAGACCCAGTACTTC.